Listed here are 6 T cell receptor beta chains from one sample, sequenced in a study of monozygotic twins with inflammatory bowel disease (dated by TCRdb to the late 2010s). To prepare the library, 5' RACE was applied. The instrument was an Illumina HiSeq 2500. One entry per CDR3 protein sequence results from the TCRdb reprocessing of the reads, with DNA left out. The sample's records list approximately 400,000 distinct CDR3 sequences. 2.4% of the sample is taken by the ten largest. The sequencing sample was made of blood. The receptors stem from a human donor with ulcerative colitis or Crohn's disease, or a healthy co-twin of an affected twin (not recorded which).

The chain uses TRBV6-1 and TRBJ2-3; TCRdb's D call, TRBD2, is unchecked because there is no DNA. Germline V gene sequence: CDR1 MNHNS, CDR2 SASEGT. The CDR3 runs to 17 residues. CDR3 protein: CASTQWRGPQSTDTQYF.

CDR3 region: CATSRDLGPRTGGEQYF. The chain combines TRBV15 with TRBJ2-7; TCRdb's D call of TRBD1 is untestable without DNA. Germline V gene sequence: CDR1 LNHNV, CDR2 YYDKDF (reference sequence). This CDR3 region has 17 residues.

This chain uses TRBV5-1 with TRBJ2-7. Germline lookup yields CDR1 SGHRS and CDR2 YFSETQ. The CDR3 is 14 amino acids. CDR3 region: CASSLEADFYEQYF.

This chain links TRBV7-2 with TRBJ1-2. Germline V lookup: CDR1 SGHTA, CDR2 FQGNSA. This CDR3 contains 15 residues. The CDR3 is CASSTPGLTIYGYTF.

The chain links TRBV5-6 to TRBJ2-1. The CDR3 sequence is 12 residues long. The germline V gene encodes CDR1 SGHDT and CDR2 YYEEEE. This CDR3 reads CASSFHDNEQFF.

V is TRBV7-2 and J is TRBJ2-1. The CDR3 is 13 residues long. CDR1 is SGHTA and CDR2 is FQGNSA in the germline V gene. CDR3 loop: CASSLAVGSEQFF. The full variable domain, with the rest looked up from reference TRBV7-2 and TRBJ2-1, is GAGVSQSPSNKVTEKGKDVELRCDPISGHTALYWYRQSLGQGLEFLIYFQGNSAPDKSGLPSDRFSAERTGGSVSTLTIQRTQQEDSAVYLCASSLAVGSEQFFGPGTRLTVL.